Presented here are 24 T cell receptor beta chains from one specimen sequenced in a study of early T cells in non-severe SARS-CoV-2 infection. TCRdb ran MiXCR on the 5' RACE reads and lists one entry per CDR3 protein. The sample shows approximately 90,000 distinct CDR3 sequences, roughly 12% of them seen only once. This material consisted of whole blood, taken at baseline. Every receptor here comes from an adult who was a healthcare worker with PCR-confirmed SARS-CoV-2 infection or an uninfected control (not recorded which).

The rearrangement uses TRBV24-1 and TRBJ2-5, with 7 positions matching TRBD1. With V trimmed by 6 bases and J by 7 bases, 13 bases remained unmatched. The CDR3 runs 15 residues. Looked up from germline, CDR1 is KGHDR and CDR2 is SFDVKD. The CDR3 protein is CATSLTGTAFGTQYF. The CDR3 DNA sequence: TGTGCCACCAGTCTTACCGGGACAGCTTTCGGGACCCAGTACTTC.

CDR3 loop: CATSDPTGTGYTF. The CDR3 nucleotides are TGTGCCACCAGTGATCCAACAGGGACTGGCTACACCTTC. J is TRBJ1-2 and V is TRBV24-1, with a tentative D call TRBD1 (6 bases). The CDR3 totals 13 residues. V dropped 3 bases and J dropped 7 bases, with 11 bases sitting between them. The V gene's germline CDR1 is KGHDR and CDR2 SFDVKD.

Ten or more counts support this clonotype. The J gene is TRBJ2-7, the V gene TRBV20-1, with 9 bases matching TRBD2. The CDR3 has 14 amino acids. Germline assignment: CDR1 DFQATT and CDR2 SNEGSKA (reference sequence). The V gene end was trimmed by 6 bases and the J gene end by 3 bases; junction bases not matched to a gene: 9. CDR3 DNA sequence: TGCAGTGCCGACCTAGCGGGATCCTTCTACGAGCAGTACTTC. It specifies CSADLAGSFYEQYF.

V usage is TRBV11-1 and J usage is TRBJ2-1; maybe TRBD1 (5 bases). This CDR3 is built from 14 residues. V was trimmed by 6 bases and J by 8 bases, leaving 17 bases between them. CDR1 and CDR2 from the germline V gene are SGHAT and FQDESV (reference sequence). The CDR3: CASRWSRASDEQFF. The CDR3 DNA reads TGTGCCAGCAGATGGAGCAGGGCATCTGATGAGCAGTTCTTC.

The chain recombines TRBV5-1 with TRBJ2-2, with no clear D. Germline V lookup: CDR1 SGHRS, CDR2 YFSETQ. This CDR3 is 14 amino acids long. The V and J ends lost 5 bases and 0 bases respectively, with 8 bases between them. The CDR3: CASSLTSNTGELFF. Here the CDR3 DNA reads TGCGCCAGCAGTTTGACTTCGAACACCGGGGAGCTGTTTTTT.

This rearrangement joins TRBV9 to TRBJ1-2; D might be TRBD1 (6 bases). This CDR3 contains 17 residues. Germline CDR1 is SGDLS and CDR2 is YYNGEE. V lost 0 bases and J 6 bases, leaving 21 bases between the germline ends. The CDR3 DNA reads as TGTGCCAGCAGCGTAGCTACCTTTTTGACAGGCCCTGATGGCTACACCTTC. This translates into CASSVATFLTGPDGYTF.

This clonotype has a count of ten or more. J is TRBJ2-1 and V is TRBV2, with a possible D match to TRBD1 (7 bases). This CDR3 contains 14 residues. Trimming removed 10 bases at V and 9 bases at J, with 22 bases between. Germline V CDR1 and CDR2: SNHLY, FYNNEI. The CDR3 protein is CATQTGTVLFEQFF. The CDR3 DNA reads TGTGCCACCCAGACAGGGACTGTCCTTTTTGAGCAGTTCTTC.

This clonotype has only a few counts. The chain has TRBV20-1 and TRBJ1-6; no firm D call. Germline CDR1 reads DFQATT; CDR2 reads SNEGSKA (reference sequence). There are 12 residues in the CDR3. V lost 0 bases and J 6 bases, leaving 3 bases between the germline ends. The CDR3 DNA is TGCAGTGCTAGAGAGGGTAATTCACCCCTCCACTTT. This sequence encodes CSAREGNSPLHF.

This CDR3 reads CASKPPGNSYEQYF. CDR3 bases: TGCGCCAGCAAACCGCCAGGGAACTCCTACGAGCAGTACTTC. The chain is built from TRBV5-1 and TRBJ2-7, with a weak D call TRBD1 (5 bases). V lost 6 bases and J lost 0, with 13 bases in between. This CDR3 has 14 amino acids. Germline CDR1 is SGHRS and CDR2 is YFSETQ.

This clonotype has a handful of counts. CDR3 coding DNA: TGTGCCACCCGGACAGGGAGCACAGATACGCAGTATTTT. It specifies CATRTGSTDTQYF. The chain carries TRBV25-1 and TRBJ2-3; 8 nucleotides agree with TRBD1. V lost 10 bases, J lost 0 bases, and 3 bases stayed unmatched. Germline CDR1 reads MGHDK; CDR2 reads SYGVNS. The CDR3 is made up of 13 amino acids. The full variable domain, rest sourced from reference TRBV25-1 and TRBJ2-3, is EADIYQTPRYLVIGTGKKITLECSQTMGHDKMYWYQQDPGMELHLIHYSYGVNSTEKGDLSSESTVSRIRTEHFPLTLESARPSHTSQYLCATRTGSTDTQYFGPGTRLTVL.

The V gene is TRBV12-3 or TRBV12-4, the J gene TRBJ1-1; D is unresolved. The V gene lost 7 bases and the J gene lost 2 bases, with 17 bases spanning the gap. The CDR3 covers 15 residues. CDR3 sequence: CASTVSGGPNTEAFF. The CDR3 bases are TGTGCCAGCACTGTATCCGGCGGACCCAACACTGAAGCTTTCTTT.

This clonotype was counted ten times or more. This rearrangement joins TRBV3-1 to TRBJ2-7; 7 bases align to TRBD1. The V and J ends lost 4 bases and 7 bases, in that order; junction bases with no gene match: 4. This CDR3 region has 12 residues. Per the germline V gene, CDR1 is LGHDT and CDR2 is YNNKEL (reference sequence). CDR3 loop: CASSLPQGEQYF. The CDR3 coding sequence is TGTGCCAGCAGCCTTCCACAGGGGGAGCAGTACTTC.

The chain couples TRBV5-1 to TRBJ2-7; D uncertain. Looked up from germline, CDR1 is SGHRS and CDR2 is YFSETQ. The length of the CDR3 is 14 residues. Trimming took 0 bases from V and 3 from J, leaving 10 bases between them. CDR3 sequence: CASSLAGQFYEQYF. CDR3 nucleotide sequence: TGCGCCAGCAGCTTGGCCGGGCAGTTCTACGAGCAGTACTTC.

The chain recombines TRBV6-5 with TRBJ1-1; D call uncertain. Germline values: CDR1 MNHEY, CDR2 SVGAGI. V was shortened by 1 base and J by 2 bases, with 14 bases between the two germline ends. The CDR3 sequence is 16 residues long. The CDR3 loop reads CASSYFQDPLNTEAFF. Here the CDR3 DNA reads TGTGCCAGCAGTTACTTTCAGGATCCCCTTAACACTGAAGCTTTCTTT.

In its sample, this clonotype was seen a few times. The gene calls are TRBV24-1 and TRBJ2-5; D unclear. The CDR3 is made up of 12 amino acids. V was cut by 4 bases and J by 7 bases, with 9 bases left in between. Germline lookup yields CDR1 KGHDR and CDR2 SFDVKD. CDR3 sequence: CATSESKGTQYF. The CDR3 DNA reads as TGTGCCACCAGTGAATCCAAAGGGACCCAGTACTTC.

This clonotype has ten or more counts. The chain employs TRBV7-9 and TRBJ1-2; 7 positions agree with TRBD1. CDR1 and CDR2 (germline): SEHNR, FQNEAQ (reference sequence). Trimming removed 5 bases from V and 7 bases from J; junction bases left unmatched: 7. The CDR3 has 13 amino acids. The chain's CDR3 is CASSGGDSTGYTF. CDR3 coding DNA: TGTGCCAGCAGCGGCGGGGACAGTACTGGCTACACCTTC.

The sample holds many counts of this clonotype. V gene TRBV9 combines with J gene TRBJ1-2; 7 bases match TRBD1. The CDR3 loop spans 15 amino acids. Germline lookup yields CDR1 SGDLS and CDR2 YYNGEE. V shed 0 bases, J shed 3 bases, and the junction held 5 bases outside the gene matches. CDR3 in amino acids: CASSVDPGTDYGYTF. The CDR3 nucleotides are TGTGCCAGCAGCGTAGACCCCGGGACAGACTATGGCTACACCTTC.

V is TRBV5-8 and J is TRBJ2-7; unclear D gene. The germline CDR1 and CDR2 sequences are SGHTS and YDEGEE. Trimming shortened V by 4 bases and J by 6 bases, and 14 bases separated the two germline ends. CDR3 length equals 13 residues. CDR3 amino acids: CASSPDGPGEQYF. In DNA form, the CDR3 reads TGTGCCAGCAGCCCGGACGGCCCTGGCGAGCAGTACTTC.

This chain joins TRBV7-9 and TRBJ2-3; 12 nucleotides match TRBD2. Trimming at V came to 1 base and at J to 2 bases, leaving 10 bases not matched to a gene. The CDR3 totals 19 residues. CDR1 is SEHNR, CDR2 FQNEAQ, per germline (reference sequence). The CDR3 DNA is TGTGCCAGCAGCTTAGGTGCCAAAAGGACTAGCGGGGACACAGATACGCAGTATTTT. This translates into CASSLGAKRTSGDTDTQYF.

V is TRBV19 and J is TRBJ2-5, with D perhaps matching TRBD2 (7 bases). The CDR3 is 16 residues long. Between the trimmed V and J ends, which lost 3 bases and 4 bases, there was a span of 18 bases. The V gene's germline CDR1 is LNHDA and CDR2 SQIVND (reference sequence). CDR3 sequence: CASSISAGRGAETQYF. CDR3 nucleotides: TGTGCCAGTAGTATCTCAGCGGGACGGGGGGCAGAGACCCAGTACTTC.

This clonotype was picked up many times. The chain links TRBV30 to TRBJ2-3, with 10 nucleotides matching TRBD2. The CDR3 runs 15 residues. Germline CDR1 reads GTSNPN; CDR2 reads SVGIG (reference sequence). With V trimmed by 0 bases and J by 2 bases, 2 bases remained unmatched. CDR3 nucleotides: TGTGCCTGGAGTGTACTAGCGGGGTACACAGATACGCAGTATTTT. Amino acids: CAWSVLAGYTDTQYF.

Only a few counts were recorded for this clonotype. The V gene is TRBV6-6, the J gene TRBJ2-1; the D gene is possibly TRBD1 (6 bases). The V gene's germline CDR1 is MNHNY and CDR2 SVGAGI (reference sequence). The germline V and J ends were trimmed by 6 bases and 9 bases, with 24 bases remaining between them. The CDR3 extends over 16 amino acids. For the CDR3, the DNA is TGTGCCAGCAGCCCACTAGGCGGCAGGGGAGTAAGTGAGCAGTTCTTC. As protein: CASSPLGGRGVSEQFF.

The genes are TRBV14 and TRBJ2-5, with 10 positions matching TRBD2. Germline lookup yields CDR1 SGHDN and CDR2 FVKESK. The trim removed 3 bases at V and 5 bases at J, leaving 12 bases unmatched. The CDR3 is 17 amino acids. The CDR3 DNA reads TGTGCCAGCAGCCAGGAAAAGACGGGACTAGCGAGGGAGACCCAGTACTTC. Its translation is CASSQEKTGLARETQYF.

This clonotype was detected many times. The rearrangement joins TRBV12-3 or TRBV12-4 to TRBJ1-1, with D perhaps matching TRBD1 (6 bases). The CDR3 is made up of 14 amino acids. Deletions cut 3 bases from V and 4 bases from J, with 12 bases between. The CDR3 region has the DNA TGTGCCAGCAGTTTTTCGGGACACCTCACTGAAGCTTTCTTT. This sequence encodes CASSFSGHLTEAFF.